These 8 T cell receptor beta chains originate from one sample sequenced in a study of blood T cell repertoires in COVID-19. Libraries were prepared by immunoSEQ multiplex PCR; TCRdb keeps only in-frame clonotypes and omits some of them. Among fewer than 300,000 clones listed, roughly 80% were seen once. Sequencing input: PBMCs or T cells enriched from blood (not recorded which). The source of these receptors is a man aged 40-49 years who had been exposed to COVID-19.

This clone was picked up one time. The CDR3 sequence: CASSLAAGAYTDTQYF. CDR3 coding DNA: TGTGCCAGCAGCTTAGCAGCGGGAGCTTACACAGATACGCAGTATTTT. The V call is TRBV11-2, the J call TRBJ2-3, with TRBD2 identical over 8 bases. V lost 1 base, J lost 2 bases, and 5 bases stayed unmatched. CDR3 length: 16 amino acids. The V gene's germline CDR1 is SGHAT and CDR2 FQNNGV.

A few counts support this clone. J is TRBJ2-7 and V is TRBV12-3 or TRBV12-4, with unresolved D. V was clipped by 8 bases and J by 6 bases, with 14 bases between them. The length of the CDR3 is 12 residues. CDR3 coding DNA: TGTGCCAGCTCTTTTCCTTCAGGCGAGCAGTACTTC. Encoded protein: CASSFPSGEQYF.

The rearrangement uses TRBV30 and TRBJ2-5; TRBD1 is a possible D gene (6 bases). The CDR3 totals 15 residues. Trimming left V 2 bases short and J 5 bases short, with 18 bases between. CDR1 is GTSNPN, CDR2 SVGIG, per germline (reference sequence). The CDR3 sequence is CAWSSRGHPGETQYF. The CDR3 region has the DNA TGTGCCTGGAGTAGTCGGGGACACCCGGGGGAGACCCAGTACTTC.

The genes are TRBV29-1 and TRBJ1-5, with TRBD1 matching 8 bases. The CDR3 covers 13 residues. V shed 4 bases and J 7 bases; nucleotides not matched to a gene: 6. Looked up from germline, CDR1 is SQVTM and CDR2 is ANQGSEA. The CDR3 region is CSVADRVGQPQHF. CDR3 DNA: TGCAGCGTTGCGGACAGGGTCGGCCAGCCCCAGCATTTT.

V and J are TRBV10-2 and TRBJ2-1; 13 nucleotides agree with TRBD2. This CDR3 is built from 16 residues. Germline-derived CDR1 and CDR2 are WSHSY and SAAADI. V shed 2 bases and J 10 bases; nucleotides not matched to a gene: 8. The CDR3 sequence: CASSEDWGLAGREQFF. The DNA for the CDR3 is TGCGCCAGCAGTGAGGATTGGGGACTAGCGGGAAGAGAGCAGTTCTTC.

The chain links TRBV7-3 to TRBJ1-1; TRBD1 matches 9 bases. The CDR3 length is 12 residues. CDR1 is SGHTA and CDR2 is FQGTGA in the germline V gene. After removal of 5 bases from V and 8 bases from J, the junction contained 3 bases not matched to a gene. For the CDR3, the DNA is TGTGCCAGCAGCCGGGGGACAGGGGAAGCTTTCTTT. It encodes CASSRGTGEAFF.

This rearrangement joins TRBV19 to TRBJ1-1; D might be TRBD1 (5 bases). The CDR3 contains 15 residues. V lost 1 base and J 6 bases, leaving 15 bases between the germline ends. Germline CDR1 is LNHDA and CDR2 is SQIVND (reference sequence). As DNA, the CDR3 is TGTGCCAGTAGTATAGCATGGGGGGTTTTCGCTGAAGCTTTCTTT. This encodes CASSIAWGVFAEAFF. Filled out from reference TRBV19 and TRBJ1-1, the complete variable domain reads DGGITQSPKYLFRKEGQNVTLSCEQNLNHDAMYWYRQDPGQGLRLIYYSQIVNDFQKGDIAEGYSVSREKKESFPLTVTSAQKNPTAFYLCASSIAWGVFAEAFFGQGTRLTVV.

The CDR3: CATAGTWNTGELFF. In nucleotides, the CDR3 is TGTGCCACCGCTGGGACTTGGAACACCGGGGAGCTGTTTTTT. The chain links TRBV24-1 to TRBJ2-2; D possibly corresponds to TRBD2 (6 bases). The CDR3 length is 14 residues. The V end was cut by 9 bases, the J end by 1 base, with 11 bases between. In germline, CDR1 is KGHDR, CDR2 SFDVKD.